This T cell receptor (beta chain) was recovered during a study of CD8 T cell repertoires and HIV-1 epitope variants. Study context: An uncultured baseline aliquot held 1M T cells.

The germline gives CDR1 PRHDT, CDR2 FYEKMQ (reference sequence). The CDR3 loop spans 15 amino acids. The V gene end was trimmed by 4 bases and the J gene end by 4 bases; junction bases not matched to a gene: 4. This clone has more than one count but fewer than ten. The antigen is undetermined. Produced via immunoSEQ multiplex PCR; TCRdb's table is partial and in-frame only. The sample includes 6,000 to 8,000 clones, more than 60% seen only once; the top ten take 35% to 55%. The clonotype originates from a male donor with HIV. The chain combines TRBV13 with TRBJ1-1; 12 bases are a match to TRBD1. The sample comprised cultured CD8+ T cells derived from PBMCs. The CDR3 bases are TGTGCCAGCAGCTCGGGACAGGGGGCGGGCACTGAAGCTTTCTTT. This sequence encodes CASSSGQGAGTEAFF.